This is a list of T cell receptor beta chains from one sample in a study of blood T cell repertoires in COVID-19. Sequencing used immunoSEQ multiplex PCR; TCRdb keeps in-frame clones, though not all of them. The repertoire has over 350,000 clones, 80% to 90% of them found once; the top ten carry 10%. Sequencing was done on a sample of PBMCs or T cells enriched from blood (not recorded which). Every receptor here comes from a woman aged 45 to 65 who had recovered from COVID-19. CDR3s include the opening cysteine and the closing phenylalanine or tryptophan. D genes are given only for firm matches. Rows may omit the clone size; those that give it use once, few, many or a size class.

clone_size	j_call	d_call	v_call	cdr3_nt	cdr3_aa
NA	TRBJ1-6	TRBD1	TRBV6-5	TGTGCCAGCAACCGGGACAGGAACTTGGAATCACCCCTCCACTTT	CASNRDRNLESPLHF
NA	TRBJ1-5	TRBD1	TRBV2	TGTGCCAGCAGTGGGGGACAGGGAGGTTGGCAGCCCCAGCATTTT	CASSGGQGGWQPQHF
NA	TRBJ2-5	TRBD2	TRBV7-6	TGTGCCAGCAGCCCGTATGCGGGGGGATTGTACCAAGAGACCCAGTACTTC	CASSPYAGGLYQETQYF
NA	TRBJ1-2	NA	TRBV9	TGTGCCAGCAGCGTATCCCCCTGGGGGGATGGCTACACCTTC	CASSVSPWGDGYTF
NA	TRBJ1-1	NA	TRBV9	TGTGCCAGCAACCCACTCGGGGGGCGAACCGGCACTGAAGCTTTCTTT	CASNPLGGRTGTEAFF
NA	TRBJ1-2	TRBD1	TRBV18	TGTGCCAGCTCACCGGAGGGGGCGTACGGCTACACCTTC	CASSPEGAYGYTF
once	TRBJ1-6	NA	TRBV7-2	TGTGCCAGCAGCTTACTAGGAGGACAGAACTCACCCCTCCACTTT	CASSLLGGQNSPLHF
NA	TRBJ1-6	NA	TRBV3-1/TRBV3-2	TGTGCCAGCAGTCCCCAGCAGGGGATAAGATCGCCCCTCCACTTT	CASSPQQGIRSPLHF
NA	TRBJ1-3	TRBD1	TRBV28	TGTGCCAGCAGTTTTTTCGACAGGGGGAAAGGAAACACCATATATTTT	CASSFFDRGKGNTIYF
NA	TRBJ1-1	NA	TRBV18	TGTGCCAGCTCACCACCGGGGGGGAGGGGCACTGAAGCTTTCTTT	CASSPPGGRGTEAFF
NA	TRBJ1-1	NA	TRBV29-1	TGCAGCGTTGAAGGAAGACAGGCCCAAGGTGGAGCTTTCTTT	CSVEGRQAQGGAFF
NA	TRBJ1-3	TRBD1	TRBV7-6	TGTGCCAGCAGCCCAAACTCAGGGGGCGCATCTGGAAACACCATATATTTT	CASSPNSGGASGNTIYF
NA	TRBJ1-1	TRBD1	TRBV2	TGTGCCAGCAGTGGCGACAGGGGGACGAACACTGAAGCTTTCTTT	CASSGDRGTNTEAFF
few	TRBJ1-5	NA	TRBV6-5	TGTGCCAGCAGTTACTCGATCGGGGGAACTCAGCCCCAGCATTTT	CASSYSIGGTQPQHF
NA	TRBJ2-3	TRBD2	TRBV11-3	TGTGCCAGCAGCCAAGGGACTAGCGGAAGCACAGATACGCAGTATTTT	CASSQGTSGSTDTQYF
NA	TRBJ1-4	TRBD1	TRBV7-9	TGTGCCAGCAGCTTATTCCAGGGGGTAGTCGATGAAAAACTGTTTTTT	CASSLFQGVVDEKLFF
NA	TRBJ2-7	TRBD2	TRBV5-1	TGCGCCAGCAGCTTTTCATACGGGGGGGCCTACGAGCAGTACTTC	CASSFSYGGAYEQYF
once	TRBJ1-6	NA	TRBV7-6	TGTGCCAGCAGCTTGACAGCTATTAGCTCCAGCTCCTATAATTCACCCCTCCACTTT	CASSLTAISSSSYNSPLHF
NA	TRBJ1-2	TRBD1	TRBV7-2	TGTGCCAGCAGCTTAGGACATGGACAGGGGGCGTTCGGCTACACCTTC	CASSLGHGQGAFGYTF
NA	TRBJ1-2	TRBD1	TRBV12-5	TGTGCTAGTGGTCTTACAGGGGGCGCAGGAGGCTACACCTTC	CASGLTGGAGGYTF
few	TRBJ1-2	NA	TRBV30	TGTGCCTGGACTTCGACAGGCGTCGGCTATGGCTACACCTTC	CAWTSTGVGYGYTF
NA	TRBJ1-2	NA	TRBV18	TGTGCCAGCTCGAATGGGCTTAACTATGGCTACACCTTC	CASSNGLNYGYTF
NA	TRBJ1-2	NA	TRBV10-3	TGTGCCATCAGAGTCTCCGGGGGTATCTATGGCTACACCTTC	CAIRVSGGIYGYTF
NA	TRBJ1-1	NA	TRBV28	TGTGCCAGCATTATGAACACTGAAGCTTTCTTT	CASIMNTEAFF